This entry is about one TCR beta chain. Seattle's enrolled individuals joined amid active infection and were then monitored longitudinally. Generated by immunoSEQ multiplex PCR, the TCRdb table keeps only in-frame clones and is missing some. In the table there are about 41,000 clones, about 87% of which are singletons. The data originate from a study of blood T cell repertoires in COVID-19. As for the study in general: The origin of the acute and convalescent COVID-19 samples was the United States, Italy and Spain.

V was clipped by 2 bases and J by 2 bases; unmatched bases: 2. The CDR3 has 14 residues. From germline, CDR1 is SGDLS and CDR2 YYNGEE. The sequence derives from a man between 35 and 55 years old with COVID-19, enrolled during active disease. Sequencing input: peripheral blood. The V gene is TRBV9, the J gene TRBJ2-3; TRBD1 aligns across 7 bases. The CDR3 DNA sequence: TGTGCCAGCAGCGTCGACAGGGCCACAGATACGCAGTATTTT. Residues: CASSVDRATDTQYF.